The clone carrying this TCR beta chain came up many times. The data derive from a study of blood T cell repertoires in COVID-19. For the study at large: Samples representing acute and convalescent COVID-19 were sourced from the United States, Italy and Spain. The analysed material was cDNA or gDNA that came from T cells, B-cell-depleted T cells, or PBMCs.

Authors' processing steps: Reference gene primer amplification in the assay estimated nucleated cell counts. TCRdb keeps only in-frame clones here, not all; method: immunoSEQ multiplex PCR. V, J and clone size reflect that table, while D and trimming were determined from the DNA. The table shows some 190,000 clones, with about three quarters occurring only once. CDR3 size: 11 residues. Germline V gene sequence: CDR1 SQVTM, CDR2 ANQGSEA. This rearrangement joins TRBV29-1 to TRBJ1-2; D possibly corresponds to TRBD1 (5 bases). Sequenced sample: peripheral blood. The sequence was obtained from a woman between 50 and 59 years old with active or convalescent COVID-19. The chain's CDR3 is CTGWGLWGYTF. The CDR3, as DNA: TGCACCGGGTGGGGCCTTTGGGGCTACACCTTC.